These 18 T cell receptor beta chains were all obtained from the same sample, sequenced in a study of post-analysis software for immune sequencing data. Their antigens remain unidentified. Overall study findings and caveats: Among roughly five TRBV segments more frequent in patients than controls were TRBV5-6, TRBV5-1 and TRBV20-1.

Unique molecular identifiers had been added to the TCR beta cDNA libraries. TCRdb recomputed calls from the PCR reads with MiXCR, one row per CDR3 protein. The sample consists of fewer than 600,000 distinct CDR3 sequences, 40% to 55% of them appearing once. The source material was blood. Every receptor here comes from a girl under 18 with multiple sclerosis.

This clonotype was seen more than once but under ten times. CDR3 DNA sequence: TGCAGTGCTAGAGGGTTGCTAGGACAGGGGAATCAGCCCCAGCATTTT. This encodes CSARGLLGQGNQPQHF. The chain carries TRBV20-1 and TRBJ1-5; 9 bases are shared with TRBD1. Germline V gene sequence: CDR1 DFQATT, CDR2 SNEGSKA (reference sequence). CDR3 length: 16 amino acids. V lost 1 base and J lost 4; bases outside the gene matches: 8.

This chain connects TRBV4-2 to TRBJ2-7; 11 nucleotides line up with TRBD2. Trimming removed 4 bases from V and 3 bases from J; junction bases left unmatched: 5. Per germline, CDR1 LGHNA and CDR2 YNFKEQ. The CDR3 loop spans 15 amino acids. CDR3 sequence: CASSPETSGIYEQYF. The DNA of the CDR3 is TGTGCCAGCAGCCCAGAGACTAGCGGGATCTACGAGCAGTACTTC.

The rearrangement uses TRBV15 and TRBJ2-1, with TRBD1 identical over 11 bases. The V gene's germline CDR1 is LNHNV and CDR2 YYDKDF (reference sequence). This CDR3 is 14 amino acids long. Unmatched junction bases numbered 6, after V lost 4 bases and J lost 10 bases. The CDR3 sequence is CATSTGQGAAEQFF. CDR3 bases: TGTGCCACCAGCACCGGACAGGGGGCTGCGGAGCAGTTCTTC.

The chain links TRBV28 to TRBJ1-6, with TRBD1 matching 7 bases. Losses at the gene ends were 1 base for V and 6 bases for J; bases not matched to a gene: 3. The CDR3 totals 15 residues. Germline lookup yields CDR1 MDHEN and CDR2 SYDVKM. CDR3 amino acids: CASSLSRQGNSPLHF. CDR3 DNA sequence: TGTGCCAGCAGTTTATCAAGACAGGGTAATTCACCCCTCCACTTT.

The chain uses TRBV20-1 and TRBJ2-7, with TRBD1 matching over 8 bases. The germline gives CDR1 DFQATT, CDR2 SNEGSKA (reference sequence). This CDR3 has 16 residues. V lost 1 base and J lost 4; bases outside the gene matches: 12. The CDR3 loop reads CSARAVGQGGGYEQYF. The DNA of the CDR3 is TGCAGTGCTAGAGCCGTCGGACAGGGTGGCGGGTACGAGCAGTACTTC.

The CDR3 region has the DNA TGCGCCAGCAGCCAGCATACGGGGGGGCTAACGAACACTGAAGCTTTCTTT. This sequence encodes CASSQHTGGLTNTEAFF. The rearrangement links TRBV4-1 to TRBJ1-1, with D perhaps matching TRBD1 (6 bases). CDR1 and CDR2 (germline): MGHRA, YSYEKL. The CDR3 covers 17 residues. Trimming stripped 3 bases from V and 1 base from J, with 18 bases between.

The V and J genes are TRBV20-1 and TRBJ2-1; no reliable D call. Trimming cost V 0 bases and J 8 bases, with 14 bases left between them. Germline V gene sequence: CDR1 DFQATT, CDR2 SNEGSKA (reference sequence). This CDR3 is 14 amino acids long. The chain's CDR3 is CSARDTRRSDEQFF. In DNA form, the CDR3 reads TGCAGTGCTAGAGATACTCGGCGTAGTGATGAGCAGTTCTTC.

This rearrangement joins TRBV7-2 to TRBJ2-5; TRBD2 might be the D (6 bases). The end of the DNA is better explained by TRBJ2-7, so the J call may be wrong. There are 12 residues in the CDR3. Germline CDR1 SGHTA, CDR2 FQGNSA. CDR3 residues: CAGSQEGYEQYF. CDR3 nucleotides: TGTGCAGGCAGCCAGGAGGGGTACGAGCAGTACTTC.

On this clonotype itself: This sequence may be a read error, since a much larger clone differs from it by one base. The genes are TRBV3-1 and TRBJ1-2, with a possible D match to TRBD1 (6 bases). Germline V CDR1 and CDR2: LGHDT, YNNKEL (reference sequence). The length of the CDR3 is 15 residues. CDR3 amino acids: CASSHGGGLDYSYTF. The CDR3 DNA reads as TGTGCCAGCAGCCACGGTGGGGGGCTGGACTATAGCTACACCTTC.

The J gene is TRBJ2-5, the V gene TRBV5-1; no reliable D call. The germline CDR1 and CDR2 sequences are SGHRS and YFSETQ. The ends were cut back, 3 bases at V and 5 bases at J, with 14 bases in the middle. There are 14 residues in the CDR3. The CDR3 DNA sequence: TGCGCCAGCAGCTCCTACCAAACACGGGAGACCCAGTACTTC. It is translated as CASSSYQTRETQYF.

Comments on this clonotype: This may come from a read error, since a much larger clone is one base off. V usage is TRBV20-1 and J usage is TRBJ2-2; D remains unclear. CDR3 length: 13 residues. Germline assignment: CDR1 DFQATT and CDR2 SNEGSKA (reference sequence). The CDR3 spells CSARVMNTWELFF. The CDR3 DNA reads TGCAGTGCTAGAGTTATGAACACCTGGGAGCTGTTTTTT.

Regarding this clonotype: One end of the junction varies from germline; a read error may be responsible. J is TRBJ2-3 and V is TRBV6-5; weak D call: TRBD1 (6 bases). Germline CDR1 MNHEY, CDR2 SVGAGI. The CDR3 runs to 14 residues. The CDR3 region has the DNA TGTACCAGCAGTCGATACAGGGGCACAGATACGCAGTATTTT. It encodes CTSSRYRGTDTQYF.

The V gene is TRBV7-8, the J gene TRBJ1-1; a possible D gene is TRBD1 (6 bases). V was trimmed by 4 bases and J by 2 bases, leaving 23 bases between them. The CDR3 runs 18 residues. Germline CDR1 reads SGHVS; CDR2 reads FQNEAQ. The CDR3 here is CASSSRVGAGLRNTEAFF. The CDR3 DNA is TGTGCCAGCAGCTCCCGCGTGGGGGCCGGGTTGAGAAACACTGAAGCTTTCTTT.

A remark on this clonotype: The junction departs from germline at one end; a sequencing error may be responsible. V is TRBV29-1 and J is TRBJ2-3; possibly TRBD1 or TRBD2 for D (6 bases each). This CDR3 contains 14 residues. From germline, CDR1 is SQVTM and CDR2 ANQGSEA. CDR3 amino acids: CGVDSGGGRDTQYF. Written as DNA, the CDR3 is TGCGGCGTTGACTCCGGAGGGGGTAGAGATACGCAGTATTTT.

The chain carries TRBV29-1 and TRBJ2-3; no clear D gene. This CDR3 has 14 residues. V lost 0 bases and J lost 6, with 13 bases in between. Germline CDR1 is SQVTM and CDR2 is ANQGSEA. The CDR3, as DNA: TGCAGCGTTGAAGATCTTGTCTTCCGGGATACGCAGTATTTT. Its translation: CSVEDLVFRDTQYF.

The V and J genes are TRBV10-3 and TRBJ1-1, with 8 nucleotides matching TRBD1. After removal of 10 bases from V and 1 base from J, the junction contained 5 bases not matched to a gene. Germline V gene sequence: CDR1 ENHRY, CDR2 SYGVKD. The CDR3 spans 13 residues. The CDR3 protein is CATADRANTEAFF. The CDR3 DNA is TGTGCCACCGCGGACAGGGCGAACACTGAAGCTTTCTTT.

The V call is TRBV4-1, the J call TRBJ2-1, with TRBD2 matching over 15 bases. The V and J ends lost 5 bases and 1 base, in that order; junction bases with no gene match: 15. Germline CDR1 is MGHRA and CDR2 is YSYEKL. The CDR3 length is 21 residues. CDR3 amino acids: CASSNTQIGTSGRRSYNEQFF. CDR3 coding DNA: TGCGCCAGCAGCAATACCCAAATCGGGACTAGCGGGAGGCGGTCCTACAATGAGCAGTTCTTC.

This chain uses TRBV29-1 with TRBJ2-5; the match to TRBD2 covers 13 bases. Germline trimming cut 3 bases from V and 11 bases from J; bases unmatched to any gene: 6. Germline values: CDR1 SQVTM, CDR2 ANQGSEA. The CDR3 covers 13 residues. The CDR3 reads CSVDPGLAGEQYF. Written as DNA, the CDR3 is TGCAGCGTTGACCCCGGACTAGCGGGAGAGCAGTACTTC.